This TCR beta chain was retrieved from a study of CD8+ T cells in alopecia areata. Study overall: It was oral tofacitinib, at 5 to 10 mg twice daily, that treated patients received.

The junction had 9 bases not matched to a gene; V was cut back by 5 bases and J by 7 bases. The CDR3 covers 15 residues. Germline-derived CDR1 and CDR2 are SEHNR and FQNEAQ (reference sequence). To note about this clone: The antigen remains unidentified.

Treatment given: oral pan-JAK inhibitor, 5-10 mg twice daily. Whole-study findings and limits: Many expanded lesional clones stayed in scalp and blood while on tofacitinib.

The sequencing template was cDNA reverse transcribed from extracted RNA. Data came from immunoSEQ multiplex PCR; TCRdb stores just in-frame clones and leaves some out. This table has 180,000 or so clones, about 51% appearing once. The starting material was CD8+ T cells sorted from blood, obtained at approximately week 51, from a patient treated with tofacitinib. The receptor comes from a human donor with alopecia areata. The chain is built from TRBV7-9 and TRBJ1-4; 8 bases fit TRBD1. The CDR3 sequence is CASSIQGARGEKLFF. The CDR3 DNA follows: TGTGCCAGCAGCATCCAGGGGGCTCGGGGTGAAAAACTGTTTTTT.